This TCR beta chain was observed in a study of blood T cell repertoires in COVID-19. Across the study: Sources were T cells, B-cell-depleted T cells, or PBMCs; the material itself was cDNA or gDNA.

As handled by the study authors: Reference gene primer amplification gave nucleated cell count estimates. TCRdb's table, derived via immunoSEQ multiplex PCR, lists solely in-frame clones and lacks some. The V and J calls and the clone size are those of that table, but D and trimming were determined from the DNA. The repertoire holds 130,000 to 150,000 clones, with approximately 80% as singletons. With 4 bases removed from V and 6 bases from J, the gap between germline ends came to 12 bases. The CDR3 consists of 13 residues. The germline V gene encodes CDR1 LGHDT and CDR2 YNNKEL (reference sequence). The rearrangement links TRBV3-1 (or the pseudogene TRBV3-2) to TRBJ1-2; tentatively, D is TRBD1 (6 bases). The TCR originated in a human donor in a cohort sampled during active COVID-19. Sequencing was carried out using peripheral blood. CDR3 residues: CASSPAGAHGYTF. The CDR3 bases are TGTGCCAGCAGCCCCGCGGGGGCGCATGGCTACACCTTC.